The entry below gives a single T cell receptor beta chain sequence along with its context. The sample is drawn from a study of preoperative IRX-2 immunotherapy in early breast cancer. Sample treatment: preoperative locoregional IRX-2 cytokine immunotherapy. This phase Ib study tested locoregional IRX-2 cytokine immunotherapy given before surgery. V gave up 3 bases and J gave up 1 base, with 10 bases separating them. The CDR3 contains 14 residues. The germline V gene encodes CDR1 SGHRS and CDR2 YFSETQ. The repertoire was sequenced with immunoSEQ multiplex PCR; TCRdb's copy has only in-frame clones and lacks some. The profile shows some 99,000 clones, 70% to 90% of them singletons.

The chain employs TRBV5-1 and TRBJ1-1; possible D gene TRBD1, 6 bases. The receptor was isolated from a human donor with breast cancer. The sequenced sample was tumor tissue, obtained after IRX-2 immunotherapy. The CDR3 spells CASSSGGANTEAFF. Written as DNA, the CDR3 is TGCGCCAGCAGCTCGGGGGGGGCGAACACTGAAGCTTTCTTT. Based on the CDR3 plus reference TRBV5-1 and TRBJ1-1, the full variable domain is KAGVTQTPRYLIKTRGQQVTLSCSPISGHRSVSWYQQTPGQGLQFLFEYFSETQRNKGNFPGRFSGRQFSNSRSEMNVSTLELGDSALYLCASSSGGANTEAFFGQGTRLTVV.